Following are 26 T cell receptor beta chains from one sample sequenced in a study of cytomegalovirus exposure and HLA in healthy donors. Primers included in the PCR were 60 Vbeta and 13 Jbeta primers. Sequencing used immunoSEQ multiplex PCR; TCRdb keeps in-frame clones, though not all of them. The table has under 200,000 clones, around 84% seen once. The sample taken for sequencing was PBMCs. All receptors come from a man aged 18 to 29 in good health and CMV-seronegative.

The chain links TRBV6-5 to TRBJ2-3; the match to TRBD2 covers 9 bases. Unmatched junction bases numbered 15, after V lost 9 bases and J lost 8 bases. Germline V lookup: CDR1 MNHEY, CDR2 SVGAGI. CDR3 length: 15 amino acids. CDR3 sequence reads: CASQGLAGPRSTQYF. The CDR3 DNA reads as TGTGCCAGTCAAGGGCTAGCGGGGCCCCGGAGTACGCAGTATTTT.

The chain recombines TRBV5-1 with TRBJ1-1; 7 nucleotides line up with TRBD1. Germline V gene sequence: CDR1 SGHRS, CDR2 YFSETQ. The CDR3 runs 15 residues. The V segment lost 4 bases and the J segment 3 bases; nucleotides outside the gene matches: 9. Here the CDR3 DNA reads TGCGCCAGCAGCCGTAGCCCGACAGGGCACACTGAAGCTTTCTTT. This sequence encodes CASSRSPTGHTEAFF.

The chain is built from TRBV7-2 and TRBJ1-5; D unresolved. CDR1 is SGHTA, CDR2 FQGNSA, per germline. The V end was cut by 5 bases, the J end by 0 bases, with 11 bases between. This CDR3 contains 15 residues. Here the CDR3 reads CASSRTPHSNQPQHF. The CDR3 DNA sequence: TGTGCCAGCAGCCGGACTCCTCATAGCAATCAGCCCCAGCATTTT.

The genes are TRBV5-1 and TRBJ2-3; 13 bases fit TRBD2. The CDR3 runs 16 residues. Germline loops: CDR1 SGHRS, CDR2 YFSETQ. Trimming took 3 bases from V and 2 from J; bases not matched to a gene: 3. The CDR3 region is CASSSGLAGITDTQYF. The CDR3 DNA is TGCGCCAGCAGCTCGGGACTAGCGGGAATCACAGATACGCAGTATTTT.

This sequence joins TRBV13 and TRBJ2-7, with 7 bases aligning to TRBD2. The CDR3 sequence is 12 residues long. V shed 2 bases and J 7 bases; nucleotides not matched to a gene: 2. Germline V gives CDR1 PRHDT, CDR2 FYEKMQ (reference sequence). The CDR3 DNA is TGTGCCAGCAGCTTACGGCGGGGGGAGCAGTACTTC. As protein: CASSLRRGEQYF.

The genes are TRBV11-2 and TRBJ1-2; TRBD1 matches 8 bases. The junction had 6 bases not matched to a gene; V was cut back by 5 bases and J by 4 bases. This CDR3 contains 14 residues. The germline V gene encodes CDR1 SGHAT and CDR2 FQNNGV. The CDR3 loop is CASSPFGQGYGYTF. CDR3 coding DNA: TGTGCCAGCAGCCCATTTGGACAGGGCTATGGCTACACCTTC.

The J gene is TRBJ2-5, the V gene TRBV5-6; 12 positions match TRBD2. Germline values: CDR1 SGHDT, CDR2 YYEEEE. V lost 3 bases and J lost 4; bases outside the gene matches: 4. The CDR3 totals 15 residues. The CDR3 sequence: CASSSSGLAGETQYF. The DNA of the CDR3 is TGTGCCAGCAGCTCCTCGGGACTAGCGGGAGAGACCCAGTACTTC.

In DNA, the CDR3 is TGCGCCAGCAGCTGGAGGGGGGGGCCAGCTAATGAAAAACTGTTTTTT. Its protein is CASSWRGGPANEKLFF. The J gene is TRBJ1-4, the V gene TRBV4-1; the D gene is possibly TRBD1 (6 bases). The CDR3 spans 16 residues. V was trimmed by 5 bases and J by 3 bases, leaving 16 bases between them. Germline V gives CDR1 MGHRA, CDR2 YSYEKL.

This clone was seen only once. The rearrangement uses TRBV6-5 and TRBJ2-3; possible D gene TRBD1, 5 bases. V was clipped by 6 bases and J by 5 bases, with 9 bases between them. The CDR3 runs 12 residues. From germline, CDR1 is MNHEY and CDR2 SVGAGI. Here the CDR3 DNA reads TGTGCCAGCAGGTCTCAGGGAGATACGCAGTATTTT. As protein: CASRSQGDTQYF.

A few counts support this clone. The chain joins TRBV7-8 to TRBJ2-6, with 7 bases matching TRBD2. Germline CDR1 is SGHVS and CDR2 is FQNEAQ. CDR3 length: 16 residues. The V segment lost 10 bases and the J segment 0 bases; nucleotides outside the gene matches: 9. In DNA, the CDR3 is TGTGCCATTTTTGGGGACTACCTCTCTGGGGCCAACGTCCTGACTTTC. This codes for CAIFGDYLSGANVLTF.

The chain couples TRBV6-5 to TRBJ1-2; D unclear. Germline CDR1 reads MNHEY; CDR2 reads SVGAGI. V was trimmed by 0 bases and J by 5 bases, leaving 10 bases between them. The CDR3 sequence is 14 residues long. The CDR3 bases are TGTGCCAGCAGTTACTCGTCGTCGGGGTATGGCTACACCTTC. Translation: CASSYSSSGYGYTF.

This clone has a handful of counts. V gene TRBV28 combines with J gene TRBJ2-5, with D possibly matching TRBD1 (7 bases). The CDR3 is made up of 16 amino acids. Germline CDR1 is MDHEN and CDR2 is SYDVKM. V was pared by 5 bases and J by 2 bases, with 18 bases between. The DNA of the CDR3 is TGTGCCAGCAGTCCCTTAGGCAGGGGGGATCAAGAGACCCAGTACTTC. Translating it yields CASSPLGRGDQETQYF. Complete variable domain (other parts from reference TRBV28 and TRBJ2-5): DVKVTQSSRYLVKRTGEKVFLECVQDMDHENMFWYRQDPGLGLRLIYFSYDVKMKEKGDIPEGYSVSREKKERFSLILESASTNQTSMYLCASSPLGRGDQETQYFGPGTRLLVL.

This clone was detected once. The chain is built from TRBV6-1 and TRBJ2-7; a possible D gene is TRBD2 (7 bases). CDR1 is MNHNS and CDR2 is SASEGT in the germline V gene. V was cut by 6 bases and J by 1 base, with 13 bases left in between. This CDR3 comprises 14 residues. Here the CDR3 DNA reads TGTGCCAGCAGATCGGGGGGCCTATCCTACGAGCAGTACTTC. Its translation is CASRSGGLSYEQYF.

The chain uses TRBV5-1 and TRBJ2-3, with 10 bases lining up with TRBD1. Germline CDR1 SGHRS, CDR2 YFSETQ. This CDR3 is built from 16 residues. J lost 4 bases, V lost 1 base, and 6 bases had no gene match. The CDR3 nucleotides are TGCGCCAGCAGCTTGTCTGGACAGGGGGGATCAGATACGCAGTATTTT. Translated: CASSLSGQGGSDTQYF.

This chain joins TRBV29-1 and TRBJ2-1, with 7 bases fitting TRBD1. Per germline, CDR1 SQVTM and CDR2 ANQGSEA. The CDR3 length is 13 residues. V lost 5 bases and J lost 0; bases outside the gene matches: 1. CDR3 sequence reads: CSVRDSSYNEQFF. CDR3 sequence (DNA): TGCAGCGTTCGGGACAGCTCCTACAATGAGCAGTTCTTC.

The chain carries TRBV6-4 and TRBJ2-1; tentatively, D is TRBD2 (5 bases). The CDR3 runs to 16 residues. V was clipped by 3 bases and J by 8 bases, with 20 bases between them. The germline gives CDR1 MRHNA, CDR2 SNTAGT. The CDR3 bases are TGTGCCAGCAGTGAACCTGGTAGCGTCCGGATCCATGAGCAGTTCTTC. This sequence encodes CASSEPGSVRIHEQFF.

The chain has TRBV10-2 and TRBJ2-3; possible D gene TRBD2, 6 bases. The length of the CDR3 is 11 residues. Germline CDR1 is WSHSY and CDR2 is SAAADI. Trimming removed 8 bases from V and 10 bases from J, with 13 bases in between. CDR3 in amino acids: CASGDRDSQYF. Written as DNA, the CDR3 is TGCGCCAGCGGGGATCGGGACTCGCAGTATTTT.

The chain has TRBV9 and TRBJ1-2; weak D call: TRBD1 (5 bases). Trimming left V 2 bases short and J 8 bases short, with 19 bases between. The germline gives CDR1 SGDLS, CDR2 YYNGEE. The CDR3 is 15 residues long. The CDR3 loop is CASSVAAQGVRGYTF. CDR3 bases: TGTGCCAGCAGCGTTGCCGCCCAAGGGGTTAGGGGCTACACCTTC.

This chain uses TRBV29-1 with TRBJ2-3; the match to TRBD2 covers 13 bases. Germline CDR1 SQVTM, CDR2 ANQGSEA. Unmatched junction bases numbered 7, after V lost 8 bases and J lost 2 bases. This CDR3 contains 15 residues. The CDR3 DNA is TGCAGCCCTAGGACTAGCGGGGGCCCCACAGATACGCAGTATTTT. Protein sequence: CSPRTSGGPTDTQYF.

V usage is TRBV7-9 and J usage is TRBJ1-1, with D perhaps matching TRBD1 (6 bases). Germline CDR1 and CDR2: SEHNR and FQNEAQ (reference sequence). Trimming left V 5 bases short and J 3 bases short, with 10 bases between. This CDR3 is built from 13 residues. This chain's CDR3 is CASSVDRDTEAFF. CDR3 bases: TGTGCCAGCAGCGTGGACAGAGACACTGAAGCTTTCTTT. Combining the CDR3 with reference TRBV7-9 and TRBJ1-1 gives the whole variable domain DTGVSQNPRHKITKRGQNVTFRCDPISEHNRLYWYRQTLGQGPEFLTYFQNEAQLEKSRLLSDRFSAERPKGSFSTLEIQRTEQGDSAMYLCASSVDRDTEAFFGQGTRLTVV.

The chain carries TRBV10-3 and TRBJ1-5; D perhaps matches TRBD1 (5 bases). CDR3 length equals 15 residues. Germline V gene sequence: CDR1 ENHRY, CDR2 SYGVKD. Trimming pared 2 bases from V and 7 bases from J, leaving 15 bases between. CDR3 DNA: TGTGCCATCAGTGAGGGGCAGGGAGGGATGCAGCCCCAGCATTTT. This codes for CAISEGQGGMQPQHF.

The rearrangement joins TRBV15 to TRBJ1-5; D call uncertain. The CDR3 is 15 amino acids. The germline V gene has CDR1 LNHNV and CDR2 YYDKDF (reference sequence). The ends were cut back, 5 bases at V and 6 bases at J, with 17 bases in the middle. CDR3 protein: CATSGLPASGQPQHF. In nucleotides, the CDR3 is TGTGCCACCAGCGGCCTTCCGGCGTCGGGTCAGCCCCAGCATTTT.

This chain uses TRBV27 with TRBJ2-3, with D hard to call. V lost 2 bases to trimming and J lost 5 bases, with 8 bases between them. The CDR3 consists of 13 residues. Germline V gene data show CDR1 as MNHEY and CDR2 as SMNVEV (reference sequence). The CDR3 is CASSLDSGDTQYF. Written as DNA, the CDR3 is TGTGCCAGCAGTTTAGACTCGGGAGATACGCAGTATTTT.

The table lists this clone with a few counts. This chain joins TRBV6-1 and TRBJ2-1; TRBD2 aligns across 12 bases. The CDR3 runs to 15 residues. V gave up 4 bases and J gave up 4 bases; unmatched junction bases: 2. Germline CDR1 and CDR2: MNHNS and SASEGT. The CDR3 DNA is TGTGCCAGCAGTGGACTAGCGGGGGATTACAATGAGCAGTTCTTC. This gives the protein CASSGLAGDYNEQFF.

The rearrangement joins TRBV5-1 to TRBJ1-2; a possible D gene is TRBD1 (5 bases). V lost 0 bases to trimming and J lost 2 bases, with 8 bases between them. The CDR3 has 14 amino acids. The V gene's germline CDR1 is SGHRS and CDR2 YFSETQ. CDR3 sequence: CASSLEPGNYGYTF. In DNA, the CDR3 is TGCGCCAGCAGCTTGGAACCAGGGAACTATGGCTACACCTTC.

This chain uses TRBV10-3 with TRBJ2-7; TRBD2 might be the D (6 bases). The CDR3 is 15 residues long. The germline CDR1 and CDR2 sequences are ENHRY and SYGVKD. V was clipped by 0 bases and J by 4 bases, with 13 bases between them. CDR3 DNA sequence: TGTGCCATCAGTGAGTCGATCGGGGGTGGATACGAGCAGTACTTC. Translated: CAISESIGGGYEQYF.